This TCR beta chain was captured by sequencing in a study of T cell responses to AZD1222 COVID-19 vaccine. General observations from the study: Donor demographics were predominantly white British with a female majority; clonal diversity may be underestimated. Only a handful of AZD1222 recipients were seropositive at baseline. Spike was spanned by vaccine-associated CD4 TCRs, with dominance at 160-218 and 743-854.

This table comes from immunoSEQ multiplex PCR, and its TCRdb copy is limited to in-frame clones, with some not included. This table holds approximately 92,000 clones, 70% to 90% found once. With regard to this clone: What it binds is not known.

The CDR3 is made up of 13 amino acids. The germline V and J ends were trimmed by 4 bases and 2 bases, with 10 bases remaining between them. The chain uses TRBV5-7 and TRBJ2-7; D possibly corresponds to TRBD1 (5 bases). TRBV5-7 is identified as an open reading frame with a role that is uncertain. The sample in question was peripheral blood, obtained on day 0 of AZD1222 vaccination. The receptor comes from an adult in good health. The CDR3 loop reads CASSPSGTYEQYV. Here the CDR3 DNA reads TGTGCCAGCAGCCCCTCAGGGACCTACGAGCAGTACGTC.